Listed here are 15 T cell receptor beta chains from one sample, sequenced in a study of shared clonotypes between healthy human individuals. The data were produced by immunoSEQ multiplex PCR, yet TCRdb's version contains in-frame clones alone and is incomplete. The table records some 1.5 million clones, 95% to 99% of them present only once. The sample taken for sequencing was naive CD4+ T cells sorted from blood. The subset here: CD45RA+ positively selected. Source of these receptors: a man aged 25 to 45 in good health.

CDR3 DNA: TGTGCCAGCAGTGAGACATCCCTGAACTATGGCTACACCTTC. It yields the protein CASSETSLNYGYTF. The V call is TRBV6-1, the J call TRBJ1-2; the D is unclear. Germline V gives CDR1 MNHNS, CDR2 SASEGT. Trimming cost V 3 bases and J 2 bases, with 10 bases left between them. The CDR3 consists of 14 residues.

The V and J genes are TRBV29-1 and TRBJ1-2; D ambiguous. The CDR3 totals 12 residues. Trimming pared 2 bases from V and 7 bases from J, leaving 11 bases between. Germline CDR1 SQVTM, CDR2 ANQGSEA. CDR3 sequence reads: CSVELNRGGYTF. CDR3 sequence (DNA): TGCAGCGTTGAATTGAATCGAGGTGGCTACACCTTC.

The V call is TRBV5-1, the J call TRBJ2-5; 10 bases map to TRBD2. Germline V gene sequence: CDR1 SGHRS, CDR2 YFSETQ. V gave up 0 bases and J gave up 5 bases; unmatched junction bases: 7. The CDR3 spans 16 residues. As DNA, the CDR3 is TGCGCCAGCAGCTTGGGTCTAGCGGGAGCCGCGGAGACCCAGTACTTC. Translation gives CASSLGLAGAAETQYF.

This chain uses TRBV19 with TRBJ1-1; D gene uncertain. V lost 5 bases and J 13 bases, leaving 14 bases between the germline ends. There are 11 residues in the CDR3. Germline CDR1 LNHDA, CDR2 SQIVND (reference sequence). Here the CDR3 reads CASSERTRDFF. The CDR3 DNA sequence: TGTGCCAGTAGTGAAAGAACTAGGGATTTCTTT.

V usage is TRBV6-4 and J usage is TRBJ2-1, with 9 bases fitting TRBD2. J gave up 7 bases and V 4 bases, and 11 bases lay outside the gene matches. The germline V gene has CDR1 MRHNA and CDR2 SNTAGT. The CDR3 has 16 amino acids. CDR3 DNA: TGTGCCAGCAGTGTAGGGTATAGCGGGAGAAGGAATGAGCAGTTCTTC. This sequence encodes CASSVGYSGRRNEQFF.

The chain is built from TRBV7-3 and TRBJ1-1, with 8 bases identical to TRBD1. Trimming cost V 5 bases and J 2 bases; bases outside gene matches: 13. The V gene's germline CDR1 is SGHTA and CDR2 FQGTGA. The CDR3 consists of 17 residues. CDR3 nucleotide sequence: TGTGCCAGCAGCCCTCTTCCCACAGGGGGTAGAAACACTGAAGCTTTCTTT. It translates to CASSPLPTGGRNTEAFF.

This chain links TRBV21-1 with TRBJ2-1; the listed D gene, TRBD2, was not tested against the DNA. TRBV21-1 is a pseudogene segment. The CDR3 runs to 20 residues. For the CDR3, the DNA is TGTGCCAGCAGTCGCCGGGACAGGGGTTCAAGCGGGAGGATAGGAAATGAGCAGTTCTTC. Amino acids: CASSRRDRGSSGRIGNEQFF.

About this clone itself: The junction shows a germline mismatch at one end, possibly a read error. The chain combines TRBV5-5 with TRBJ1-4; perhaps TRBD1 as D (5 bases). CDR3 length equals 13 residues. The germline V gene encodes CDR1 SGHKS and CDR2 YYEKEE (reference sequence). CDR3 loop: CASSQGTDEKLFF. The CDR3 DNA reads as TGTGCCAGCAGCCAGGGAACTGATGAAAAACTGTTTTTT.

This chain uses TRBV7-2 with TRBJ2-5; TRBD2 agrees at 10 bases. Per the germline V gene, CDR1 is SGHTA and CDR2 is FQGNSA. This CDR3 contains 18 residues. V gave up 5 bases and J gave up 2 bases; unmatched junction bases: 14. CDR3 loop: CASSPGLLAGAKQETQYF. The DNA of the CDR3 is TGTGCCAGCAGCCCGGGACTCCTAGCGGGGGCAAAGCAAGAGACCCAGTACTTC.

The CDR3 region has the DNA TGTGCCAGCAGCCCCCCGGGGGGGCGCATCGGGGAGCAGTACTTC. Translation: CASSPPGGRIGEQYF. The gene calls are TRBV5-5 and TRBJ2-7; TRBD2 matches at 8 bases. The CDR3 runs 15 residues. Germline CDR1 reads SGHKS; CDR2 reads YYEKEE (reference sequence). V lost 4 bases and J lost 7; bases outside the gene matches: 13.

The V gene is TRBV11-2, the J gene TRBJ1-3; the D is unclear. Germline assignment: CDR1 SGHAT and CDR2 FQNNGV. This CDR3 contains 12 residues. Trimming left V 4 bases short and J 0 bases short, with 1 base between. The CDR3 DNA is TGTGCCAGCAGCTACTCTGGAAACACCATATATTTT. It specifies CASSYSGNTIYF.

The chain links TRBV19 to TRBJ2-3, with TRBD1 identical over 7 bases. Germline V gene sequence: CDR1 LNHDA, CDR2 SQIVND (reference sequence). The V segment lost 4 bases and the J segment 4 bases; nucleotides outside the gene matches: 11. CDR3 length: 16 amino acids. The CDR3 DNA is TGTGCCAGTAGTAGGGACAGCAAAGGCCCATCAGATACGCAGTATTTT. This translates into CASSRDSKGPSDTQYF.

This chain joins TRBV28 and TRBJ2-7; possibly TRBD1 for D (6 bases). This CDR3 contains 16 residues. The germline V gene has CDR1 MDHEN and CDR2 SYDVKM. V was clipped by 2 bases and J by 0 bases, with 14 bases between them. The CDR3 region has the DNA TGTGCCAGCAGTTTACCCGACAGGCTCGACTCCTACGAGCAGTACTTC. Protein product: CASSLPDRLDSYEQYF.

The rearrangement uses TRBV14 and TRBJ1-1; no definite D call. The germline CDR1 and CDR2 sequences are SGHDN and FVKESK. Trimming stripped 4 bases from V and 10 bases from J, with 10 bases between. CDR3 length: 11 amino acids. The CDR3 sequence is CASSRGPRAFF. In DNA form, the CDR3 reads TGTGCCAGCAGCCGAGGGCCCAGAGCTTTCTTT.

V usage is TRBV19 and J usage is TRBJ1-5; D gene uncertain. In germline, CDR1 is LNHDA, CDR2 SQIVND (reference sequence). The CDR3 contains 13 residues. The V gene lost 3 bases and the J gene lost 4 bases, with 7 bases spanning the gap. The CDR3 DNA reads as TGTGCCAGTAGTATTTCCGTAAATCAGCCCCAGCATTTT. This encodes CASSISVNQPQHF.